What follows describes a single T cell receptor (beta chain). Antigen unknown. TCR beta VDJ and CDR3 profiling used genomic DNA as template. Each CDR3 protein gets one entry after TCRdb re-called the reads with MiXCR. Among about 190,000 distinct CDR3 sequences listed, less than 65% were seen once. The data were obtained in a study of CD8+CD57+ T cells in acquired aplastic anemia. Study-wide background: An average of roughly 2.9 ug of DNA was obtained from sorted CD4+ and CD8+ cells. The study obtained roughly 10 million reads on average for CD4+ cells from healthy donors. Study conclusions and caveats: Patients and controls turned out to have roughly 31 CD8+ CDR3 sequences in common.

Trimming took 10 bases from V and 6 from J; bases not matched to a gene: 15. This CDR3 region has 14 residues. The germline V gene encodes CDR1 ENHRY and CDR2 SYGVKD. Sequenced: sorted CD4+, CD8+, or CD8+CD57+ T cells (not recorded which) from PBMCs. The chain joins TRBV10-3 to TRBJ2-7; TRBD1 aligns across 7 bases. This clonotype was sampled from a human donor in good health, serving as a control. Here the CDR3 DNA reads TGTGCCAGCAGAAGAGACAGGGTGATTCGCGAGCAGTACTTC. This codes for CASRRDRVIREQYF.